This is a list of T cell receptor beta chains from one sample in a study of control samples from healthy donors and cancer patients. Generated by immunoSEQ multiplex PCR, the TCRdb table keeps only in-frame clones and is missing some. The sample lists approximately 150,000 clones; around nine tenths were seen once. Sequencing used blood. These receptor sequences come from a woman in her 30s in good health. Each CDR3 is given with its conserved first and last residue. D genes are given only for firm matches. Size is omitted from some rows. Given values are once, few, many or a class for expanded clones.

v_call	d_call	j_call	clone_size	cdr3_nt	cdr3_aa
TRBV9	NA	TRBJ2-5	NA	TGTGCCAGCAGCGTAGCACCGCAGGGGACAAAAGAGACCCAGTACTTC	CASSVAPQGTKETQYF
TRBV10-1	TRBD2	TRBJ2-1	NA	TGCGCCAGCAGTGCATTAGCGGGATACAATGAGCAGTTCTTC	CASSALAGYNEQFF
TRBV9	NA	TRBJ2-2	NA	TGTGCCAGCAGCGCGTACGGAACCGGGGAGCTGTTTTTT	CASSAYGTGELFF
TRBV20-1	TRBD1	TRBJ1-3	NA	TGCAGTGCTAGTTCAGGGGGTGGTGGAAACACCATATATTTT	CSASSGGGGNTIYF
TRBV15	TRBD1	TRBJ1-4	once	TGTGCCACCAGCAGAGGACAGGGGGCGTGGGAAAAACTGTTTTTT	CATSRGQGAWEKLFF
TRBV9	NA	TRBJ2-3	NA	TGTGCCAGCAGCGTAGAAGTAGGGGCCCTGGAGTATTTT	CASSVEVGALEYF
TRBV6-4	TRBD1	TRBJ1-1	NA	TGTGCCAGCAGTGACTCCGCAGGACAGGGACTCTTGAACACTGAAGCTTTCTTT	CASSDSAGQGLLNTEAFF
TRBV28	NA	TRBJ1-3	NA	TGTGCCTGCGAGGGGGGCTCTGGAAACACCATATATTTT	CACEGGSGNTIYF
TRBV7-9	NA	TRBJ1-1	NA	TGTGCCAGCAGCTTAGAGATGAACACTGAAGCTTTCTTT	CASSLEMNTEAFF
TRBV6-5	NA	TRBJ1-2	NA	TGTGCCATCAAAAGGGAGTCAGCCTTAAACTATGGCTACACCTTC	CAIKRESALNYGYTF
TRBV13	TRBD1	TRBJ1-3	NA	TGTGCCAGCAGCTCCCAGGGGGTAACTGGAAACACCATATATTTT	CASSSQGVTGNTIYF
TRBV11-2	NA	TRBJ2-5	NA	TGTGCCAGCAGCTCCCGCCAAGAGACCCAGTACTTC	CASSSRQETQYF
TRBV4-3	NA	TRBJ2-1	NA	TGCGCCAGCAGCCCCCAAGAGGGCGGCTCCTACAATGAGCAGTTCTTC	CASSPQEGGSYNEQFF
TRBV24-1	NA	TRBJ2-5	NA	TGTGCCACCAGTGATTTGCAAGAGACCCAGTACTTC	CATSDLQETQYF
TRBV5-6	TRBD1	TRBJ1-3	few	TGTGCCAGCAGCTTGGCCTTGACAGGGCCAAACACCATATATTTT	CASSLALTGPNTIYF
TRBV12-3/TRBV12-4	NA	TRBJ2-3	NA	TGTGCCAGCAGTTGGTTGACAGATACGCAGTATTTT	CASSWLTDTQYF
TRBV11-3	NA	TRBJ2-3	NA	TGTGCCAGCAGCTTAGATAGGGGAGGAGATACGCAGTATTTT	CASSLDRGGDTQYF
TRBV19	TRBD2	TRBJ2-1	NA	TGTGCCAGTAGTATCCCGTCCCGGACTAGCGGGAGGTTTTACAATGAGCAGTTCTTC	CASSIPSRTSGRFYNEQFF
TRBV20-1	TRBD1	TRBJ1-5	few	TGCAGTGCTAGTGTACAGGGGGATCAGCCCCAGCATTTT	CSASVQGDQPQHF